This T cell receptor (beta chain) was sequenced in a study of cytomegalovirus exposure and HLA in healthy donors. This CDR3 comprises 15 residues. Losses at the gene ends were 2 bases for V and 5 bases for J; bases not matched to a gene: 6. CDR1 and CDR2 (germline): LGHNT, FRNRAP. About this clone itself: No antigen is known for it.

General study findings and limits: HLA alleles were associated with some 17,000 TCR beta sequences in a later analysis at 0.05 false discovery rate. Reports described diagnosis of cytomegalovirus status by the classifier as highly specific and sensitive.

Both 60 Vbeta primers and 13 Jbeta primers went into the PCR. Using immunoSEQ multiplex PCR, the repertoire was profiled, and TCRdb retains in-frame clones only, with some absent. The sample holds around 180,000 clones, over 70% seen once. When sampled, the donors appeared nominally healthy, though they likely had unrecorded immune exposures. The sequence derives from a man aged 25 to 40 in good health and CMV-seropositive. The chain uses TRBV12-5 and TRBJ1-1; 9 bases agree with TRBD1. Sequencing was carried out using PBMCs. CDR3 bases: TGTGCTAGTGGTTTGCCGGACAGGGGACGAACTGAAGCTTTCTTT. Translation: CASGLPDRGRTEAFF.